The rows below give T cell receptor beta chains drawn from one sample of a study of Ad26.COV2.S vaccination and SARS-CoV-2 variants. The method was immunoSEQ multiplex PCR; TCRdb's version includes in-frame clones alone and lacks a portion of them. This sample carries over 400,000 clones, around 93% of them seen once, and the ten largest clones take over 1.5%. This specimen consisted of peripheral blood, obtained in a trial of Ad26.COV2.S vaccine versus placebo. The receptors stem from a person aged 18 to 65 who received the Ad26.COV2.S COVID-19 vaccine or a placebo. CDR3s include the opening cysteine and the closing phenylalanine or tryptophan. A D gene is named only where the DNA matches it firmly. Size is stated for part of the rows, as once, few or many counts, or as a class when the clone is expanded.

CDR3aa: CAISRLAGDEQFF; CDR3nt: TGTGCCATCAGTCGACTAGCGGGGGATGAGCAGTTCTTC; v_gene: TRBV10-3; j_gene: TRBJ2-1; d_gene: TRBD2; abundance: -
CDR3aa: CASSTSRRNTEAFF; CDR3nt: TGTGCCAGCAGTACCAGTAGGAGGAACACTGAAGCTTTCTTT; v_gene: TRBV28; j_gene: TRBJ1-1; d_gene: -; abundance: -
CDR3aa: CATSNSPRDTQYF; CDR3nt: TGTGCCACCAGTAACTCCCCGAGGGATACGCAGTATTTT; v_gene: TRBV15; j_gene: TRBJ2-3; d_gene: -; abundance: -
CDR3aa: CASGWTAGGVHGYTF; CDR3nt: TGTGCCAGCGGGTGGACGGCAGGGGGCGTCCATGGCTACACCTTC; v_gene: TRBV21-1; j_gene: TRBJ1-2; d_gene: -; abundance: -
CDR3aa: CASSTWGGDIQYF; CDR3nt: TGTGCCAGTAGTACGTGGGGGGGGGACATTCAGTACTTC; v_gene: TRBV19; j_gene: TRBJ2-4; d_gene: TRBD2; abundance: -
CDR3aa: CATSRRDRGRRDTEAFF; CDR3nt: TGTGCCACCAGCAGACGAGACAGGGGGCGAAGAGACACTGAAGCTTTCTTT; v_gene: TRBV15; j_gene: TRBJ1-1; d_gene: TRBD1; abundance: once
CDR3aa: CASSEYFVGGFQETQYF; CDR3nt: TGTGCCAGCAGTGAATATTTTGTGGGGGGATTCCAAGAGACCCAGTACTTC; v_gene: TRBV25-1; j_gene: TRBJ2-5; d_gene: -; abundance: -
CDR3aa: CASSQTSGAYNEQFF; CDR3nt: TGTGCCAGCAGCCAAACTAGCGGGGCCTACAATGAGCAGTTCTTC; v_gene: TRBV11-2; j_gene: TRBJ2-1; d_gene: TRBD2; abundance: -
CDR3aa: CASGRGPHYNEQFF; CDR3nt: TGTGCCAGCGGACGGGGGCCCCATTACAATGAGCAGTTCTTC; v_gene: TRBV2; j_gene: TRBJ2-1; d_gene: -; abundance: -
CDR3aa: CASRTGGTEAFF; CDR3nt: TGTGCCAGCAGGACAGGGGGCACTGAAGCTTTCTTT; v_gene: TRBV27; j_gene: TRBJ1-1; d_gene: TRBD1; abundance: -
CDR3aa: CAWSQQGRGYEQYF; CDR3nt: TGTGCCTGGAGTCAACAGGGAAGGGGTTACGAGCAGTACTTC; v_gene: TRBV30; j_gene: TRBJ2-7; d_gene: -; abundance: -
CDR3aa: CASRYRDRGYGYTF; CDR3nt: TGTGCCAGCAGGTACCGGGACAGGGGCTATGGCTACACCTTC; v_gene: TRBV28; j_gene: TRBJ1-2; d_gene: TRBD1; abundance: -
CDR3aa: CAISELSLGDIQYF; CDR3nt: TGTGCCATCAGTGAGTTGTCCCTAGGAGACATTCAGTACTTC; v_gene: TRBV10-3; j_gene: TRBJ2-4; d_gene: -; abundance: -
CDR3aa: CASSVIGQGVEAFF; CDR3nt: TGTGCCAGCAGCGTAATAGGGCAGGGGGTGGAAGCTTTCTTT; v_gene: TRBV9; j_gene: TRBJ1-1; d_gene: TRBD1; abundance: -
CDR3aa: CASSLTRGSGNTIYF; CDR3nt: TGTGCCAGCAGCTTAACAAGGGGTAGTGGAAACACCATATATTTT; v_gene: TRBV5-4; j_gene: TRBJ1-3; d_gene: -; abundance: -
CDR3aa: CASSLNPAYEQYF; CDR3nt: TGTGCCAGCAGTTTAAACCCGGCCTACGAGCAGTACTTC; v_gene: TRBV28; j_gene: TRBJ2-7; d_gene: -; abundance: -
CDR3aa: CASRLQGLSSGNTIYF; CDR3nt: TGTGCAAGTCGCTTACAGGGGCTGAGCTCTGGAAACACCATATATTTT; v_gene: TRBV12-2; j_gene: TRBJ1-3; d_gene: -; abundance: -
CDR3aa: CASSMGDTYEQYF; CDR3nt: TGTGCCAGTAGTATGGGGGACACCTACGAGCAGTACTTC; v_gene: TRBV19; j_gene: TRBJ2-7; d_gene: -; abundance: -
CDR3aa: CASSKIQGLGEKLFF; CDR3nt: TGTGCCAGCAGCAAAATTCAGGGATTAGGGGAAAAACTGTTTTTT; v_gene: TRBV7-9; j_gene: TRBJ1-4; d_gene: -; abundance: -
CDR3aa: CASSLSIRGPYEQYF; CDR3nt: TGTGCCAGCAGTTTATCGATCAGGGGACCCTACGAGCAGTACTTC; v_gene: TRBV27; j_gene: TRBJ2-7; d_gene: -; abundance: -
CDR3aa: CASSTLIVAGSLSYEQYF; CDR3nt: TGTGCCAGCAGCACGCTGATAGTAGCGGGGAGCCTTTCCTACGAGCAGTACTTC; v_gene: TRBV21-1; j_gene: TRBJ2-7; d_gene: -; abundance: once
CDR3aa: CASRGDRGLGEKLFF; CDR3nt: TGTGCCAGCAGGGGGGACAGGGGGCTCGGAGAAAAACTGTTTTTT; v_gene: TRBV27; j_gene: TRBJ1-4; d_gene: TRBD1; abundance: -
CDR3aa: CASSYSTGSGHEQYF; CDR3nt: TGTGCCAGCAGTTACTCGACAGGGTCCGGGCACGAGCAGTACTTC; v_gene: TRBV6-6; j_gene: TRBJ2-7; d_gene: TRBD1; abundance: -
CDR3aa: CASSLGAGRPYNEQFF; CDR3nt: TGTGCCAGTAGTTTAGGGGCGGGACGACCCTACAATGAGCAGTTCTTC; v_gene: TRBV19; j_gene: TRBJ2-1; d_gene: -; abundance: -
CDR3aa: CASSPTGTGQETQYF; CDR3nt: TGTGCCAGCTCACCAACCGGGACAGGCCAAGAGACCCAGTACTTC; v_gene: TRBV18; j_gene: TRBJ2-5; d_gene: TRBD1; abundance: -
CDR3aa: CASSGGQEGETQYF; CDR3nt: TGCGCCAGCAGCGGGGGACAGGAGGGAGAGACCCAGTACTTC; v_gene: TRBV5-1; j_gene: TRBJ2-5; d_gene: TRBD1; abundance: -
CDR3aa: CASSLGPVSATNEKLFF; CDR3nt: TGTGCCAGCAGCTTAGGCCCTGTATCAGCAACTAATGAAAAACTGTTTTTT; v_gene: TRBV13; j_gene: TRBJ1-4; d_gene: -; abundance: -
CDR3aa: CASSFFPVCRGADIYEQFF; CDR3nt: TGTGCCAGCAGCTTTTTTCCTGTTTGCAGGGGTGCTGATATCTATGAGCAGTTCTTC; v_gene: TRBV7-6; j_gene: TRBJ2-1; d_gene: -; abundance: -
CDR3aa: CASSQSWGTGTRYTEAFF; CDR3nt: TGTGCCAGCAGTCAGTCCTGGGGGACAGGGACGCGATACACTGAAGCTTTCTTT; v_gene: TRBV6-6; j_gene: TRBJ1-1; d_gene: TRBD1; abundance: -
CDR3aa: CASSSTGVTDTQYF; CDR3nt: TGTGCCAGCAGTTCTACAGGGGTCACAGATACGCAGTATTTT; v_gene: TRBV6-2/TRBV6-3; j_gene: TRBJ2-3; d_gene: TRBD1; abundance: -
CDR3aa: CASTTNPLSLVNTEAFF; CDR3nt: TGTGCCAGCACCACAAACCCCCTCTCTCTCGTGAACACTGAAGCTTTCTTT; v_gene: TRBV11-2; j_gene: TRBJ1-1; d_gene: -; abundance: -